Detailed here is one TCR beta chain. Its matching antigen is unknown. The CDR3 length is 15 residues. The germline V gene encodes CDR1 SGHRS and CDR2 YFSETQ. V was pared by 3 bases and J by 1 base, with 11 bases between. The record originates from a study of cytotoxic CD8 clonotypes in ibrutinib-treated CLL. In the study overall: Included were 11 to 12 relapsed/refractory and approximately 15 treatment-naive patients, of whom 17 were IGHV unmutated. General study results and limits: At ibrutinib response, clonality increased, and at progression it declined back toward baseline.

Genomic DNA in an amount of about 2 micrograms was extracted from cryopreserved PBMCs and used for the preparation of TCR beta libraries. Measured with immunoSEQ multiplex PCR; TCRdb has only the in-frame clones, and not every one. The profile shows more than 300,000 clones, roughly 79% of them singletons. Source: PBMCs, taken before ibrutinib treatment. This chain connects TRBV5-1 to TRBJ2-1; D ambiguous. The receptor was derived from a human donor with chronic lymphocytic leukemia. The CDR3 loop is CASSSIKGSYNEQFF. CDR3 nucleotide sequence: TGCGCCAGCAGCTCTATAAAGGGATCCTACAATGAGCAGTTCTTC.